Detailed here is one T cell receptor beta chain. V dropped 6 bases and J dropped 2; count of bases not matched to a gene: 8. The CDR3 has 17 amino acids. The data were obtained in a study of identical twins. TCRdb fed the 5' RACE reads into MiXCR, producing one record per CDR3 protein. The data contain around 480,000 distinct CDR3 sequences, roughly an eighth of them seen just once; the ten biggest clones take up 0.95% to 1%. A further study also used this sample, focusing on yellow fever vaccine responses in identical twins.

The source is a woman between 18 and 29 years old in good health. The rearrangement joins TRBV12-3 or TRBV12-4 to TRBJ2-5, with 14 bases lining up with TRBD2. Material for sequencing was CD4+ T cells sorted from blood. The chain's CDR3 is CASRLRLAGGVQETQYF. CDR3 DNA sequence: TGTGCCAGCAGGCTCCGACTAGCGGGAGGGGTTCAAGAGACCCAGTACTTC.